This TCR beta chain emerged from a study of blood T cell repertoires in COVID-19. Study information: The cDNA or gDNA used as material had been derived from T cells, B-cell-depleted T cells, or PBMCs.

In Seattle, patients joined the study during active infection and were tracked longitudinally. Authors' methods: Quantification of nucleated cells was approximated via reference gene primer amplification. Libraries were prepared by immunoSEQ multiplex PCR; TCRdb keeps only in-frame clonotypes and omits some of them. V, J and clone size are those of that table, while D and trimming were read from the DNA. The sample consists of 300,000 to 400,000 clones, approximately 90% of them appearing once. This CDR3 has 14 residues. Germline CDR1 is MNHEY and CDR2 is SVGAGI. V was pared by 4 bases and J by 3 bases, with 5 bases of the junction left unmatched.

This receptor was obtained from a man aged 30 to 45 with COVID-19, enrolled during active disease. V is TRBV6-5 and J is TRBJ2-7; the match to TRBD2 covers 8 bases. The sequenced sample was peripheral blood. For the CDR3, the DNA is TGTGCCAGCAGTTTAGGACTAGCTATCTACGAGCAGTACTTC. As protein: CASSLGLAIYEQYF.